This note documents a single T cell receptor beta chain sequence. These data belong to a study of control samples from healthy donors and cancer patients. In germline, CDR1 is LGHNA, CDR2 YSLEER. The CDR3 is 19 amino acids. Unmatched junction bases numbered 16, after V lost 4 bases and J lost 3 bases. Profiling relied on immunoSEQ multiplex PCR, and the TCRdb table lists in-frame clones only, not all of them. The sample yields some 100,000 clones, about 86% seen once. The sequence derives from a woman in her forties or fifties in good health. V and J are TRBV4-3 and TRBJ2-2; 8 bases map to TRBD1. Source material: blood. Written as DNA, the CDR3 is TGCGCCAGCAGCCGAACCCCAGTTGACAGGGGCGGATACACCGGGGAGCTGTTTTTT. Amino acids: CASSRTPVDRGGYTGELFF.